One and the same sample provided the 5 T cell receptor beta chains below, sequenced in a study of T cell clusters in autoimmune cytopenias. TRB rearrangements were amplified by touch-down multiplex PCR with mixed TRB-A/B primers. TCRdb re-called the multiplex PCR reads and catalogs CDR3 proteins one per entry, DNA excluded. The table for this sample gives about 3,200 distinct CDR3 sequences. TRB was amplified from approximately 230 ng of peripheral blood genomic DNA per sample. Sequenced sample: peripheral blood. The receptors originated from a human donor with an autoimmune cytopenia or autoimmune hepatitis (not recorded which).

This clonotype is labeled medium-sized (0.01 to 0.1%) based on frequency. The chain carries TRBV7-2 and TRBJ1-1; TCRdb returns TRBD1, unconfirmable since there is no DNA. This CDR3 is built from 12 residues. Germline lookup yields CDR1 SGHTA and CDR2 FQGNSA. The CDR3: CASSRDRGRAFF.

This clonotype is deemed medium-sized (0.01 to 0.1%) by its frequency. The chain carries TRBV20-1 and TRBJ2-7. Germline lookup yields CDR1 DFQATT and CDR2 SNEGSKA (reference sequence). The CDR3 sequence is 15 residues long. This chain's CDR3 is CSARDLDDDTYEQYF.

Measured by frequency, this clonotype is medium-sized. The V gene is TRBV19, the J gene TRBJ1-2; without DNA, the TCRdb call of TRBD1 cannot be checked. The CDR3 covers 15 residues. CDR1 is LNHDA and CDR2 is SQIVND in the germline V gene (reference sequence). The CDR3 is CASSIVQGLGYGYTF.

Its frequency marks this clonotype as medium-sized (0.01 to 0.1%). The chain recombines TRBV5-6 with TRBJ2-5; the D call from TCRdb, TRBD1, cannot be confirmed without DNA. This CDR3 has 11 residues. Per the germline V gene, CDR1 is SGHDT and CDR2 is YYEEEE. The CDR3 is CASSAGGTQYF. The full variable domain, with the rest looked up from reference TRBV5-6 and TRBJ2-5, is DAGVTQSPTHLIKTRGQQVTLRCSPKSGHDTVSWYQQALGQGPQFIFQYYEEEERQRGNFPDRFSGHQFPNYSSELNVNALLLGDSALYLCASSAGGTQYFGPGTRLLVL.

This clonotype ranks as medium-sized in terms of frequency. The chain uses TRBV7-9 and TRBJ2-5; the D call from TCRdb, TRBD1, cannot be confirmed without DNA. There are 16 residues in the CDR3. The germline V gene encodes CDR1 SEHNR and CDR2 FQNEAQ (reference sequence). CDR3 residues: CASSSLGGMPGETQYF. Combining the CDR3 with reference TRBV7-9 and TRBJ2-5 gives the whole variable domain DTGVSQNPRHKITKRGQNVTFRCDPISEHNRLYWYRQTLGQGPEFLTYFQNEAQLEKSRLLSDRFSAERPKGSFSTLEIQRTEQGDSAMYLCASSSLGGMPGETQYFGPGTRLLVL.